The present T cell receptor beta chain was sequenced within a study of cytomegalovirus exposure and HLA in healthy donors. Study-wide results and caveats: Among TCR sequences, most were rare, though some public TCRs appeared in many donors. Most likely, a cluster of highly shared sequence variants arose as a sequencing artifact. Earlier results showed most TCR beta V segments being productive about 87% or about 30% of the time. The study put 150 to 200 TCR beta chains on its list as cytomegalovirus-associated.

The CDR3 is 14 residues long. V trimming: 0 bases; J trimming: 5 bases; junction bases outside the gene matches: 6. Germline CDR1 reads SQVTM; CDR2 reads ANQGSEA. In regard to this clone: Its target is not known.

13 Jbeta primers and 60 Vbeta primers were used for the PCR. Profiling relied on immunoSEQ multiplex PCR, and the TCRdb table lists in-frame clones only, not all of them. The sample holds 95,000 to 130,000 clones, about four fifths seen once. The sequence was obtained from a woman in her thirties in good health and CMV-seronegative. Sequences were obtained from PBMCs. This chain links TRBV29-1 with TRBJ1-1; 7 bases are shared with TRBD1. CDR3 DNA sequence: TGCAGCGTTGAAGATCACAGGGGCAGAACTGAAGCTTTCTTT. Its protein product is CSVEDHRGRTEAFF.